The rows below give T cell receptor beta chains drawn from one sample of a study of cytomegalovirus exposure and HLA in healthy donors. Clones were sequenced by immunoSEQ multiplex PCR, and TCRdb holds only the in-frame ones, with some missing. The table records more than 75,000 clones, around 79% of them present only once. The specimen was PBMCs. These TCRs come from a woman in her thirties or forties in good health and CMV-seropositive. Each CDR3 is given with its conserved first and last residue. A D gene is named only where the DNA matches it firmly. Part of the rows lack a size; the others show once, few, many or a class for expanded clones.

TRBV30	once	TRBD2	TRBJ2-1	TGTGCCTGGAGTGTGAATAGCGGGGGGGCTGATGAGCAGTTCTTC	CAWSVNSGGADEQFF
TRBV18	.	TRBD2	TRBJ2-7	TGTGCCAGCTCACCCCATGGGGGGGACGACGAGCAGTACTTC	CASSPHGGDDEQYF
TRBV29-1	few	TRBD1	TRBJ1-2	TGCAGCGTTAGCGGGACAGGGGATTCAGGCGACTATGGCTACACCTTC	CSVSGTGDSGDYGYTF
TRBV27	.	.	TRBJ1-2	TGTGCCAGCGGTTTGGGGGGAGGCTACACCTTC	CASGLGGGYTF
TRBV6-5	few	.	TRBJ2-5	TGTGCCAGCAGTCTGGGGGCTAGCGGAAAAGAGACCCAGTACTTC	CASSLGASGKETQYF
TRBV19	.	.	TRBJ1-1	TGTGCCAGCAATTCGTGGGGCGGCACTGAAGCTTTCTTT	CASNSWGGTEAFF
TRBV6-5	.	TRBD1	TRBJ1-2	TGTGCCAGCACCGACAGGGGGCTCGGCTACACCTTC	CASTDRGLGYTF
TRBV9	.	TRBD2	TRBJ2-1	TGTGCCAGCAGCGTAGGGTCCACTAAAGGGGAGGGTGAGCAGTTCTTC	CASSVGSTKGEGEQFF
TRBV4-1	.	TRBD1	TRBJ2-7	TGCGCCAGCAGCCATGGAGGACAGGGTGTCTACGAGCAGTACTTC	CASSHGGQGVYEQYF
TRBV30	.	TRBD2	TRBJ2-1	TGTGCCTGGAGCCGCCTGATCGGGGGACTAGCGGGAGGAGGTGAGCAGTTCTTC	CAWSRLIGGLAGGGEQFF
TRBV28	.	TRBD1	TRBJ1-1	TGTGCCAGCACTTTGACAGGGGCTGAAGCTTTCTTT	CASTLTGAEAFF
TRBV5-1	few	.	TRBJ2-5	TGCGCCAGCAGCTTGGAAGGCGGGGCGGAGACCCAGTACTTC	CASSLEGGAETQYF
TRBV2	.	.	TRBJ1-5	TGTGCCAGCAGTGATCTGGGGGCACGGCAGCCCCAGCATTTT	CASSDLGARQPQHF
TRBV2	.	TRBD1	TRBJ1-2	TGTGCCAGCAGTGAAAGGGACAGCCCCTATGGCTACACCTTC	CASSERDSPYGYTF
TRBV5-1	.	.	TRBJ1-4	TGCGCCAGCAGCCCGACAGCAACTAATGAAAAACTGTTTTTT	CASSPTATNEKLFF
TRBV28	.	.	TRBJ2-7	TGTGCCAGTGCAGGGCCTACCTACGAGCAGTACTTC	CASAGPTYEQYF
TRBV5-5	.	TRBD1	TRBJ2-7	TGTGCCAGCAGCAAAGGACAGGGTATAAAGTACGAGCAGTACTTC	CASSKGQGIKYEQYF
TRBV7-9	.	TRBD1	TRBJ1-2	TGTGCCAGCAGCTTGGGACAGGTCTATGGCTACACCTTC	CASSLGQVYGYTF
TRBV6-5	.	.	TRBJ2-7	TGTGCCAGCAGTTACGACAGGAGCTTCCTGAACGAGCAGTACTTC	CASSYDRSFLNEQYF
TRBV5-4	once	.	TRBJ1-1	TGTGCCAGCAGCTCGTTGGGAGCTGAAGCTTTCTTT	CASSSLGAEAFF
TRBV7-9	.	.	TRBJ1-1	TGTGCCAGCCCTTGGGGCGCCAACACTGAAGCTTTCTTT	CASPWGANTEAFF
TRBV7-9	.	TRBD1	TRBJ2-7	TGTGCCAGCAGCGCCCGGGACAGGGCCTACGAGCAGTACTTC	CASSARDRAYEQYF
TRBV5-1	few	.	TRBJ1-1	TGCGCCAGCAGCTTCCCAGGAAACACTGAAGCTTTCTTT	CASSFPGNTEAFF